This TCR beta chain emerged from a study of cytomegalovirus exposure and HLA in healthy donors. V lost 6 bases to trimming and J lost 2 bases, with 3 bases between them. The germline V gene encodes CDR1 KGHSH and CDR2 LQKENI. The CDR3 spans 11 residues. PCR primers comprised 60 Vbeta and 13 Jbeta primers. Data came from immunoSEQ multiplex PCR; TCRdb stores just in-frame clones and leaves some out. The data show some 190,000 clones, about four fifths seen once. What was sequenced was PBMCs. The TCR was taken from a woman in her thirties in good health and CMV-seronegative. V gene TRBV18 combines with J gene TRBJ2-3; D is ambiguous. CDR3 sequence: CASSITDTQYF. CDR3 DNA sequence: TGTGCCAGCTCCATCACAGATACGCAGTATTTT. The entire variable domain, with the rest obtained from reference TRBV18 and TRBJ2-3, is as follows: NAGVMQNPRHLVRRRGQEARLRCSPMKGHSHVYWYRQLPEEGLKFMVYLQKENIIDESGMPKERFSAEFPKEGPSILRIQQVVRGDSAAYFCASSITDTQYFGPGTRLTVL.